This T cell receptor beta chain was identified in a study of blood T cell repertoires in COVID-19. About the research overall: The United States, Italy and Spain provided the acute and convalescent COVID-19 samples. PBMCs, B-cell-depleted T cells, or T cells were the source of the cDNA or gDNA that made up the material.

This clone was observed a few times. In the source study's methods: Amplification with reference gene primers provided the estimates of nucleated cell counts. The table came from immunoSEQ multiplex PCR; TCRdb's copy has only in-frame clones and leaves some out. Clone size and V and J calls were adopted from that table, with D and trimming inferred from the DNA. The profile shows about 170,000 clones, about 85% of them singletons. The CDR3 has 14 residues. Trimming cost V 6 bases and J 2 bases; bases outside gene matches: 6. CDR1 is MNHEY, CDR2 SVGAGI, per germline. The sequencing input was peripheral blood. The rearrangement joins TRBV6-5 to TRBJ1-2; 7 bases map to TRBD1. This sequence originates from a human donor with acute or convalescent COVID-19. The donor label of this sample is uncertain. CDR3 sequence: CASSSTGPNYGYTF. CDR3 sequence (DNA): TGTGCCAGCAGCTCGACAGGGCCCAACTATGGCTACACCTTC.